The 31 T cell receptor beta chains reported below all come from one sample, sequenced in a study of a mutant IDH1 vaccine in newly diagnosed glioma. Time point here: week 5, during vaccination. Each dose of the vaccine consisted of 300 ug of mutant IDH1 20-mer peptide, with topical imiquimod. Some clones are missing from TCRdb's copy, which holds only in-frame ones; the method was immunoSEQ multiplex PCR. The sample lists over 50,000 clones; around 90% were seen once. These receptors have no identified antigens. The input for sequencing was PBMCs, taken from a glioma patient whose treatment included an IDH1 peptide vaccine. The source is a woman aged 40 to 50 with glioma.

The rearrangement joins TRBV5-1 to TRBJ2-1; 7 bases map to TRBD2. Germline assignment: CDR1 SGHRS and CDR2 YFSETQ. The V gene end was trimmed by 6 bases and the J gene end by 0 bases; junction bases not matched to a gene: 3. The CDR3 is 14 amino acids. Written as DNA, the CDR3 is TGCGCCAGCATGGCTAGCGGCTCCTACAATGAGCAGTTCTTC. Its protein is CASMASGSYNEQFF.

The chain is built from TRBV6-6 and TRBJ2-7, with D unclear. This CDR3 has 15 amino acids. V was pared by 3 bases and J by 0 bases, with 12 bases between. The germline V gene encodes CDR1 MNHNY and CDR2 SVGAGI (reference sequence). The CDR3 coding sequence is TGTGCCAGCAGTTATCACAGCCAGACCTCCTACGAGCAGTACTTC. This translates into CASSYHSQTSYEQYF.

The rearrangement joins TRBV5-6 to TRBJ2-2; D not resolved. V was trimmed by 0 bases and J by 5 bases, leaving 11 bases between them. Germline V lookup: CDR1 SGHDT, CDR2 YYEEEE. The CDR3 is 15 amino acids. DNA of the CDR3: TGTGCCAGCAGCTTGGCCATCCAGGAAACCGGGGAGCTGTTTTTT. Its translation is CASSLAIQETGELFF. The entire variable domain, with the rest obtained from reference TRBV5-6 and TRBJ2-2, is as follows: DAGVTQSPTHLIKTRGQQVTLRCSPKSGHDTVSWYQQALGQGPQFIFQYYEEEERQRGNFPDRFSGHQFPNYSSELNVNALLLGDSALYLCASSLAIQETGELFFGEGSRLTVL.

J is TRBJ2-1 and V is TRBV28, with TRBD2 as a possible D gene (6 bases). V was cut by 5 bases and J by 7 bases, with 18 bases left in between. Germline values: CDR1 MDHEN, CDR2 SYDVKM. The CDR3 has 15 residues. This CDR3 reads CASSAPGLRRNEQFF. Written as DNA, the CDR3 is TGTGCCAGCAGTGCTCCGGGACTCCGGAGGAATGAGCAGTTCTTC.

V and J are TRBV2 and TRBJ2-1; D is undetermined. Germline loops: CDR1 SNHLY, CDR2 FYNNEI. The CDR3 is 15 amino acids. The V end was cut by 5 bases, the J end by 5 bases, with 16 bases between. The CDR3 is CASSPPAVPNNEQFF. CDR3 sequence (DNA): TGTGCCAGCAGTCCACCCGCGGTACCTAACAATGAGCAGTTCTTC. Supplemented by reference TRBV2 and TRBJ2-1, the full variable domain reads EPEVTQTPSHQVTQMGQEVILRCVPISNHLYFYWYRQILGQKVEFLVSFYNNEISEKSEIFDDQFSVERPDGSNFTLKIRSTKLEDSAMYFCASSPPAVPNNEQFFGPGTRLTVL.

The chain couples TRBV9 to TRBJ1-4; TRBD1 agrees at 10 bases. V dropped 4 bases and J dropped 8; count of bases not matched to a gene: 8. The CDR3 is 15 residues long. CDR1 is SGDLS and CDR2 is YYNGEE in the germline V gene. The CDR3 here is CASSPRTGGGEKLFF. The CDR3 coding sequence is TGTGCCAGCAGCCCTAGGACAGGGGGAGGAGAAAAACTGTTTTTT.

This chain joins TRBV30 and TRBJ2-5; either TRBD1 or TRBD2 may fit D (5 bases each). The germline V and J ends were trimmed by 4 bases and 7 bases, with 19 bases remaining between them. This CDR3 contains 14 residues. CDR1 is GTSNPN and CDR2 is SVGIG in the germline V gene (reference sequence). This chain's CDR3 is CAWTSRVGVGTQYF. DNA for the CDR3: TGTGCCTGGACCTCCAGGGTGGGGGTGGGGACCCAGTACTTC.

The rearrangement joins TRBV18 to TRBJ2-5, with 10 bases lining up with TRBD1. V lost 3 bases, J lost 5 bases, and 6 bases stayed unmatched. Looked up from germline, CDR1 is KGHSH and CDR2 is LQKENI. The CDR3 loop spans 15 amino acids. The CDR3 region is CASSPGTGVVETQYF. The CDR3, as DNA: TGTGCCAGCTCACCCGGGACAGGGGTGGTTGAGACCCAGTACTTC.

V is TRBV29-1 and J is TRBJ1-2; maybe TRBD1 (5 bases). Trimming took off 4 bases at V and 4 bases at J, with 13 bases between the two ends. Germline V gene data show CDR1 as SQVTM and CDR2 as ANQGSEA. The CDR3 runs to 13 residues. CDR3 sequence reads: CSVGGRETYGYTF. Here the CDR3 DNA reads TGCAGCGTTGGCGGCAGGGAGACCTATGGCTACACCTTC.

This clone appeared a single time. The J gene is TRBJ1-5, the V gene TRBV2; the D is unclear. The CDR3 loop spans 16 amino acids. The germline V gene has CDR1 SNHLY and CDR2 FYNNEI. Trimming removed 4 bases at V and 0 bases at J, with 13 bases between. The DNA of the CDR3 is TGTGCCAGCAGTGTTTGGGGTTCGATTAGCAATCAGCCCCAGCATTTT. Amino acid sequence: CASSVWGSISNQPQHF.

V is TRBV29-1 and J is TRBJ2-3; D is unresolved. Between the trimmed V and J ends, which lost 5 bases and 4 bases, there was a span of 16 bases. The CDR3 loop spans 14 amino acids. Germline CDR1 reads SQVTM; CDR2 reads ANQGSEA. Here the CDR3 reads CSVRLYLGADTQYF. The CDR3 DNA sequence: TGCAGCGTTAGACTCTACCTTGGGGCAGATACGCAGTATTTT.

The chain uses TRBV14 and TRBJ2-2; D perhaps matches TRBD1 (6 bases). The CDR3 spans 15 residues. Germline V CDR1 and CDR2: SGHDN, FVKESK. V was pared by 4 bases and J by 5 bases, with 14 bases between. As DNA, the CDR3 is TGTGCCAGCAGCCCCCCAGGGGTTCGTACCGGGGAGCTGTTTTTT. It translates to CASSPPGVRTGELFF.

The chain combines TRBV5-8 with TRBJ2-7; D may be TRBD1 (6 bases). V was pared by 0 bases and J by 4 bases, with 11 bases between. The CDR3 runs to 14 residues. Looked up from germline, CDR1 is SGHTS and CDR2 is YDEGEE. The CDR3 region has the DNA TGTGCCAGCAGCTTGGAGTACAGGGTGTACGAGCAGTACTTC. Protein sequence: CASSLEYRVYEQYF.

The chain is built from TRBV14 and TRBJ2-5; perhaps TRBD2 as D (5 bases). With 5 bases removed from V and 2 bases from J, the gap between germline ends came to 9 bases. This CDR3 is built from 13 residues. The germline gives CDR1 SGHDN, CDR2 FVKESK. Here the CDR3 reads CASSFGIQETQYF. CDR3 DNA: TGTGCCAGCAGCTTCGGGATACAAGAGACCCAGTACTTC.

The CDR3 DNA is TGTGCCAGCAGTTTCGGGGTCCGCTCCTACGAGCAGTACTTC. Protein product: CASSFGVRSYEQYF. This chain uses TRBV6-6 with TRBJ2-7; D may be TRBD2 (5 bases). The germline CDR1 and CDR2 sequences are MNHNY and SVGAGI (reference sequence). Trimming cost V 4 bases and J 0 bases, with 10 bases left between them. The CDR3 runs to 14 residues.

This clone has just one count. V is TRBV9 and J is TRBJ1-2; D is ambiguous. V lost 0 bases and J lost 7, with 10 bases in between. Germline V gene sequence: CDR1 SGDLS, CDR2 YYNGEE. CDR3 length equals 13 residues. CDR3 amino acids: CASSVDGYGGYTF. The CDR3 region has the DNA TGTGCCAGCAGCGTAGATGGGTACGGTGGCTACACCTTC.

The chain has TRBV4-1 and TRBJ2-7; D is unclear. The CDR3 length is 14 residues. Trimming removed 1 base from V and 2 bases from J, with 9 bases in between. The germline gives CDR1 MGHRA, CDR2 YSYEKL. The CDR3 DNA sequence: TGCGCCAGCAGCCAAGCCGGGCCACCCTACGAGCAGTACTTC. Its translation: CASSQAGPPYEQYF.

The V gene is TRBV4-1, the J gene TRBJ2-7; D gene unclear. This CDR3 is built from 15 residues. Trimming took 0 bases from V and 2 from J, leaving 11 bases between them. The germline V gene has CDR1 MGHRA and CDR2 YSYEKL. In DNA, the CDR3 is TGCGCCAGCAGCCAAGAGTCTCGTGGGGCCTACGAGCAGTACTTC. Translation: CASSQESRGAYEQYF.

The chain uses TRBV7-2 and TRBJ1-1, with a weak D call TRBD1 (5 bases). Germline V CDR1 and CDR2: SGHTA, FQGNSA. The V gene lost 5 bases and the J gene lost 7 bases, with 17 bases spanning the gap. The CDR3 is 14 amino acids. The CDR3 coding sequence is TGTGCCAGCAGCCCCAGCGGGGGGTTGATTGAAGCTTTCTTT. This encodes CASSPSGGLIEAFF.

By share, this clone ranks as medium-sized. The chain employs TRBV9 and TRBJ1-2; possibly TRBD1 for D (6 bases). The CDR3 runs 12 residues. The V end was cut by 7 bases, the J end by 4 bases, with 11 bases between. CDR1 is SGDLS and CDR2 is YYNGEE in the germline V gene. Here the CDR3 reads CASFGGPYGYTF. The DNA of the CDR3 is TGTGCCAGCTTTGGGGGGCCCTATGGCTACACCTTC.

V gene TRBV6-6 combines with J gene TRBJ1-2; D uncertain. Germline-derived CDR1 and CDR2 are MNHNY and SVGAGI (reference sequence). The CDR3 runs 12 residues. V lost 3 bases, J lost 10 bases, and 12 bases lay in between. As DNA, the CDR3 is TGTGCCAGCAGTTATGAGAGAACCAACTACACCTTC. Translating it yields CASSYERTNYTF.

The chain carries TRBV5-1 and TRBJ1-3; possible D gene TRBD1, 6 bases. The V gene lost 0 bases and the J gene lost 1 base, with 14 bases spanning the gap. The CDR3 is made up of 17 amino acids. Germline lookup yields CDR1 SGHRS and CDR2 YFSETQ. CDR3 in amino acids: CASSLVGGSISGNTIYF. Here the CDR3 DNA reads TGCGCCAGCAGCTTGGTGGGGGGCAGTATATCTGGAAACACCATATATTTT.

The gene calls are TRBV7-9 and TRBJ2-2; D possibly corresponds to TRBD1 (5 bases). Trimming cost V 5 bases and J 5 bases, with 18 bases left between them. The CDR3 is 16 amino acids. Germline V gives CDR1 SEHNR, CDR2 FQNEAQ (reference sequence). The CDR3 spells CASSGLPQGGTGELFF. The CDR3 nucleotides read TGTGCCAGCAGCGGTTTGCCCCAGGGTGGGACCGGGGAGCTGTTTTTT. Full variable domain (missing parts from reference TRBV7-9 and TRBJ2-2): DTGVSQNPRHKITKRGQNVTFRCDPISEHNRLYWYRQTLGQGPEFLTYFQNEAQLEKSRLLSDRFSAERPKGSFSTLEIQRTEQGDSAMYLCASSGLPQGGTGELFFGEGSRLTVL.

The chain uses TRBV18 and TRBJ2-5, with no clear D. Germline lookup yields CDR1 KGHSH and CDR2 LQKENI. Trimming removed 6 bases from V and 5 bases from J, with 7 bases in between. CDR3 length: 11 residues. The CDR3 region has the DNA TGTGCCAGCTCCCGAGAGGAGACCCAGTACTTC. Its protein is CASSREETQYF.

The genes are TRBV6-1 and TRBJ1-1; 8 bases align to TRBD1. Germline loops: CDR1 MNHNS, CDR2 SASEGT. CDR3 length: 14 residues. J lost 6 bases, V lost 8 bases, and 11 bases had no gene match. In nucleotides, the CDR3 is TGTGCCAGCTATAGGACAGGGAGTAGTGCTGAAGCTTTCTTT. Its protein product is CASYRTGSSAEAFF.

The V call is TRBV6-5, the J call TRBJ2-2; no clear D. CDR3 length: 12 residues. Trimming pared 5 bases from V and 6 bases from J, leaving 7 bases between. In germline, CDR1 is MNHEY, CDR2 SVGAGI. In nucleotides, the CDR3 is TGTGCCAGCAGTAGATTTCCCGGGGAGCTGTTTTTT. Protein: CASSRFPGELFF.

The chain carries TRBV10-3 and TRBJ1-1; no definite D call. The ends were cut back, 0 bases at V and 7 bases at J, with 9 bases in the middle. This CDR3 comprises 13 residues. Looked up from germline, CDR1 is ENHRY and CDR2 is SYGVKD. The CDR3 reads CAISESGHHEAFF. The CDR3 DNA reads TGTGCCATCAGTGAGTCAGGGCACCATGAAGCTTTCTTT.

The chain carries TRBV20-1 and TRBJ2-7; D gene unclear. The germline CDR1 and CDR2 sequences are DFQATT and SNEGSKA (reference sequence). The length of the CDR3 is 11 residues. V shed 5 bases and J shed 1 base, with 6 bases lying between them. The CDR3 here is CSARKSYEQYF. The CDR3 DNA sequence: TGCAGTGCTCGGAAGTCCTACGAGCAGTACTTC.

The V call is TRBV19, the J call TRBJ1-1, with D unclear. This CDR3 is 11 amino acids long. Germline loops: CDR1 LNHDA, CDR2 SQIVND (reference sequence). The ends were cut back, 6 bases at V and 4 bases at J, with 6 bases in the middle. The CDR3 region is CASRGRTEAFF. The CDR3 nucleotides are TGTGCCAGTAGGGGCCGCACTGAAGCTTTCTTT.

The chain combines TRBV9 with TRBJ1-1; D gene unclear. V lost 0 bases, J lost 4 bases, and 10 bases lay in between. Germline loops: CDR1 SGDLS, CDR2 YYNGEE. This CDR3 has 14 amino acids. CDR3 coding DNA: TGTGCCAGCAGCGTAGGAGGTGGTAGCACTGAAGCTTTCTTT. Its translation is CASSVGGGSTEAFF. The whole variable domain, remainder taken from reference TRBV9 and TRBJ1-1, is DSGVTQTPKHLITATGQRVTLRCSPRSGDLSVYWYQQSLDQGLQFLIQYYNGEERAKGNILERFSAQQFPDLHSELNLSSLELGDSALYFCASSVGGGSTEAFFGQGTRLTVV.

This rearrangement joins TRBV7-9 to TRBJ2-7, with D tentatively TRBD1 (6 bases). V was clipped by 2 bases and J by 4 bases, with 9 bases between them. CDR3 size: 13 residues. Germline V gene sequence: CDR1 SEHNR, CDR2 FQNEAQ (reference sequence). The CDR3 spells CASSLTTGYEQYF. Here the CDR3 DNA reads TGTGCCAGCAGCTTAACAACAGGGTACGAGCAGTACTTC. Filled out from reference TRBV7-9 and TRBJ2-7, the complete variable domain reads DTGVSQNPRHKITKRGQNVTFRCDPISEHNRLYWYRQTLGQGPEFLTYFQNEAQLEKSRLLSDRFSAERPKGSFSTLEIQRTEQGDSAMYLCASSLTTGYEQYFGPGTRLTVT.